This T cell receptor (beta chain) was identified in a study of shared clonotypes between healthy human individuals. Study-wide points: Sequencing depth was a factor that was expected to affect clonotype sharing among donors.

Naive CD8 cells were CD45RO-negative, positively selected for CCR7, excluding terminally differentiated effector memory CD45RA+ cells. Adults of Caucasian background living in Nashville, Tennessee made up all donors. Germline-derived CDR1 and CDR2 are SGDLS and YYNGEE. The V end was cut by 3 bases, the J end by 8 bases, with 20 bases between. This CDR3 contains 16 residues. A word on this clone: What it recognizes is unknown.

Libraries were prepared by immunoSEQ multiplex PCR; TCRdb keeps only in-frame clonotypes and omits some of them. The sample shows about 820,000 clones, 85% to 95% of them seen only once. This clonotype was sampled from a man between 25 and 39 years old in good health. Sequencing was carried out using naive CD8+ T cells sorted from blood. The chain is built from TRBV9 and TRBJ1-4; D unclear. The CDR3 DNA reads TGTGCCAGCAGCGCCAGACCCGGCGAGCTGGGGGAAAAACTGTTTTTT. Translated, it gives CASSARPGELGEKLFF. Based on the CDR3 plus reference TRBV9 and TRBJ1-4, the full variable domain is DSGVTQTPKHLITATGQRVTLRCSPRSGDLSVYWYQQSLDQGLQFLIQYYNGEERAKGNILERFSAQQFPDLHSELNLSSLELGDSALYFCASSARPGELGEKLFFGSGTQLSVL.